These 29 T cell receptor beta chains originate from one sample sequenced in a study of CD8 T cells in ankylosing spondylitis. Overall study results and limits: Seemingly characteristic of ankylosing spondylitis blood was a TCR beta motif consisting of under ten highly homologous variants.

These receptors have no identified antigens. TCRdb reprocessed the 5' RACE reads via MiXCR and lists one record per CDR3 protein. The table shows more than 500,000 distinct CDR3 sequences, with approximately 5.3% occurring only once. Material for sequencing was blood, either unsorted or a sorted T cell fraction (not recorded which). The receptors here all came from a male donor with ankylosing spondylitis.

This clonotype appeared many times. It is unclear where the CDR3 begins or ends on the DNA, so no DNA is shown, and the CDR3 is as TCRdb lists it. This chain joins TRBV6-1 and TRBJ1-3; the table's D call, TRBD1, has no DNA check behind it. The CDR3 is 12 residues long, ends included. Germline V gene data show CDR1 as MNHNS and CDR2 as SASEGT. CDR3 loop: CAVAAGIRGGYF.

This clonotype appeared many times. This rearrangement joins TRBV12-3 or TRBV12-4 to TRBJ1-4, with TRBD1 matching over 8 bases. CDR3 size: 15 residues. With 8 bases clipped from V and 5 bases from J, the junction kept 10 bases outside the gene matches. This CDR3 is CASVDRALPNEKLFF. CDR3 coding DNA: TGTGCCAGCGTGGACAGGGCCCTGCCCAATGAAAAACTGTTTTTT.

This clonotype was detected many times. The CDR3 sequence is CSAYGAGLNTGELFF. The CDR3 DNA is TGCAGTGCCTACGGAGCGGGATTGAACACCGGGGAGCTGTTTTTT. The chain joins TRBV20-1 to TRBJ2-2, with 7 bases matching TRBD2. V was clipped by 6 bases and J by 1 base; unmatched bases: 8. The CDR3 loop spans 15 amino acids. Germline CDR1 reads DFQATT; CDR2 reads SNEGSKA (reference sequence).

Many counts were recorded for this clonotype. The chain is built from TRBV6-5 and TRBJ1-2, with D perhaps TRBD1 (5 bases). The ends were cut back, 5 bases at V and 4 bases at J, with 23 bases in the middle. Germline CDR1 MNHEY, CDR2 SVGAGI. The CDR3 has 17 residues. The DNA of the CDR3 is TGTGCCAGCAGTCACCGGGGGGGGATTACGGCCTTCTATGGCTACACCTTC. Translated, it gives CASSHRGGITAFYGYTF.

This clonotype was seen at least ten times. The V gene is TRBV7-9, the J gene TRBJ2-4; D unresolved. This CDR3 comprises 12 residues. Germline V gene lookup returns CDR1 SEHNR and CDR2 FQNEAQ (reference sequence). With 5 bases removed from V and 6 bases from J, the gap between germline ends came to 8 bases. This CDR3 is CASSEIINIQYF. The DNA of the CDR3 is TGTGCCAGCAGCGAAATTATAAACATTCAGTACTTC.

This clonotype occurred many times. The V gene is TRBV11-2, the J gene TRBJ1-6, with D maybe TRBD1 (6 bases). V was clipped by 1 base and J by 6 bases, with 13 bases between them. Per the germline V gene, CDR1 is SGHAT and CDR2 is FQNNGV. This CDR3 spans 16 amino acids. CDR3 region: CASSLVTGMGNSPLHF. Here the CDR3 DNA reads TGTGCCAGCAGCTTAGTCACAGGGATGGGTAATTCACCCCTCCACTTT.

This clonotype came up a few times. The gene calls are TRBV24-1 and TRBJ2-1; the match to TRBD2 covers 13 bases. V lost 4 bases, J lost 0 bases, and 14 bases stayed unmatched. This CDR3 region has 21 residues. The germline gives CDR1 KGHDR, CDR2 SFDVKD. DNA of the CDR3: TGTGCCACCAGTGACGCCCCGGGACTAGCGGGACAATCTCGCTCCTACAATGAGCAGTTCTTC. It yields the protein CATSDAPGLAGQSRSYNEQFF.

This clonotype has just a few counts. This chain links TRBV5-1 with TRBJ2-5; possibly TRBD1 for D (7 bases). CDR3 length: 16 residues. The V end was cut by 1 base, the J end by 5 bases, with 18 bases between. Germline V lookup: CDR1 SGHRS, CDR2 YFSETQ. The CDR3 nucleotides read TGCGCCAGCAGCTTGATGCGGCAGGGGGGACGGGAGACCCAGTACTTC. Translation gives CASSLMRQGGRETQYF.

This clonotype turned up a few times. The rearrangement joins TRBV7-9 to TRBJ2-5, with 7 bases aligning to TRBD2. The ends lost 3 bases at V and 4 bases at J; junction bases unmatched: 5. The CDR3 extends over 14 amino acids. Germline V gives CDR1 SEHNR, CDR2 FQNEAQ (reference sequence). CDR3 region: CASSFAGVGETQYF. In DNA, the CDR3 is TGTGCCAGCAGCTTTGCGGGGGTTGGAGAGACCCAGTACTTC.

The genes are TRBV3-1 and TRBJ2-1; 13 bases line up with TRBD2. Looked up from germline, CDR1 is LGHDT and CDR2 is YNNKEL (reference sequence). Trimming took 3 bases from V and 6 from J; bases not matched to a gene: 8. The CDR3 sequence is 17 residues long. In nucleotides, the CDR3 is TGTGCCAGCAGCCATCGGACTAGCGGGAGAGGTAGCAATGAGCAGTTCTTC. It yields the protein CASSHRTSGRGSNEQFF.

This clonotype showed up many times. The CDR3 coding sequence is TGTGCCAGCACCCAAATCCCCAGGGGTCGGAACACCGGGGAGCTGTTTTTT. Translating gives CASTQIPRGRNTGELFF. The rearrangement joins TRBV7-9 to TRBJ2-2, with a tentative D call TRBD1 (6 bases). Germline assignment: CDR1 SEHNR and CDR2 FQNEAQ (reference sequence). Deletions cut 7 bases from V and 1 base from J, with 19 bases between. This CDR3 region has 17 residues.

This clonotype was counted only a few times. The chain links TRBV6-2 or TRBV6-3 to TRBJ2-6, with 8 bases that match TRBD1. Germline CDR1 MNHEY, CDR2 SVGEGT. The CDR3 runs to 18 residues. With V trimmed by 5 bases and J by 0 bases, 9 bases remained unmatched. CDR3 coding DNA: TGTGCCAGCAGTACTAACAGGGGGAGAGACTCTGGGGCCAACGTCCTGACTTTC. Amino acid sequence: CASSTNRGRDSGANVLTF.

This clonotype occurred many times. The rearrangement links TRBV6-5 to TRBJ1-2; no firm D call. The germline V gene has CDR1 MNHEY and CDR2 SVGAGI. The CDR3 runs to 14 residues. V lost 0 bases to trimming and J lost 1 base, with 6 bases between them. The CDR3 DNA is TGTGCCAGCAGTTACTCTACCTTTAACTATGGCTACACCTTC. Protein: CASSYSTFNYGYTF.

At least ten counts were recorded for this clonotype. The chain couples TRBV4-2 to TRBJ1-1, with D unclear. This CDR3 has 16 residues. Germline CDR1 LGHNA, CDR2 YNFKEQ. V was clipped by 4 bases and J by 3 bases, with 18 bases between them. Here the CDR3 DNA reads TGTGCCAGCAGCCTGAGGCTCATCCCCGGGGACACTGAAGCTTTCTTT. Translated, it gives CASSLRLIPGDTEAFF.

This clonotype was recorded many times. The chain couples TRBV7-8 to TRBJ2-5; no reliable D call. Trimming shortened V by 4 bases and J by 5 bases, and 11 bases separated the two germline ends. Germline CDR1 reads SGHVS; CDR2 reads FQNEAQ. This CDR3 is built from 13 residues. The CDR3 DNA is TGTGCCAGCAGCTCTAAGGGCGTGGAGACCCAGTACTTC. Its translation: CASSSKGVETQYF.

Ten or more counts support this clonotype. The J gene is TRBJ2-1, the V gene TRBV4-2; TRBD1 agrees at 9 bases. The CDR3 extends over 16 amino acids. The J segment lost 8 bases and the V segment lost 4 bases, leaving 12 bases of the junction unmatched. Germline V gene data show CDR1 as LGHNA and CDR2 as YNFKEQ. CDR3 sequence: CASSPPRDRGSYEQFF. For the CDR3, the DNA is TGTGCCAGCAGCCCACCCCGAGACAGGGGGTCATATGAGCAGTTCTTC.

This clonotype was detected ten times or more. The chain recombines TRBV20-1 with TRBJ1-1, with D perhaps TRBD1 (5 bases). CDR3 length: 13 residues. The V end was cut by 6 bases, the J end by 6 bases, with 17 bases between. Germline V gene sequence: CDR1 DFQATT, CDR2 SNEGSKA (reference sequence). In DNA, the CDR3 is TGCAGTGCCCTGGGGGACGGGCAGGCTGAAGCTTTCTTT. Translation: CSALGDGQAEAFF.

This clonotype was detected ten times or more. The V call is TRBV7-2, the J call TRBJ2-7; 9 bases line up with TRBD2. Germline trimming cut 5 bases from V and 0 bases from J; bases unmatched to any gene: 8. There are 16 residues in the CDR3. Germline values: CDR1 SGHTA, CDR2 FQGNSA. The DNA for the CDR3 is TGTGCCAGCAGCCTGGACAGCGGGGGGAACTCCTACGAGCAGTACTTC. It translates to CASSLDSGGNSYEQYF.

In its sample, this clonotype was seen many times. The chain carries TRBV6-6 and TRBJ1-2; D is unresolved. V was clipped by 0 bases and J by 8 bases, with 7 bases between them. There are 12 residues in the CDR3. Germline CDR1 and CDR2: MNHNY and SVGAGI (reference sequence). CDR3 residues: CASSYSGWGYTF. CDR3 sequence (DNA): TGTGCCAGCAGTTACTCGGGTTGGGGCTACACCTTC.

This clonotype was seen repeatedly, ten times or more. The chain is built from TRBV14 and TRBJ1-4, with no clear D. This CDR3 is 13 amino acids long. The germline CDR1 and CDR2 sequences are SGHDN and FVKESK. V lost 4 bases and J 3 bases, leaving 6 bases between the germline ends. CDR3 coding DNA: TGTGCCAGCAGCCGACGGGCTAATGAAAAACTGTTTTTT. This gives the protein CASSRRANEKLFF.

This clonotype was observed a few times. This chain joins TRBV6-1 and TRBJ1-1; D may be TRBD1 (5 bases). This CDR3 contains 14 residues. V lost 7 bases, J lost 4 bases, and 16 bases lay in between. Germline lookup yields CDR1 MNHNS and CDR2 SASEGT. As DNA, the CDR3 is TGTGCCAGCACTGGGGGAGGGTCGGCCACTGAAGCTTTCTTT. It encodes CASTGGGSATEAFF.

This clonotype has a count of ten or more. The genes are TRBV20-1 and TRBJ2-7, with a possible D match to TRBD2 (5 bases). The germline V gene encodes CDR1 DFQATT and CDR2 SNEGSKA (reference sequence). The CDR3 consists of 14 residues. The V end lost 4 bases, the J end lost 7 bases, and 20 bases lay between the germline ends. Here the CDR3 DNA reads TGCAGTGCTATGAGGCAGTCGGACTCCGGTGAGCAGTACTTC. Protein sequence: CSAMRQSDSGEQYF.

This clonotype was seen many times. The chain couples TRBV12-3 or TRBV12-4 to TRBJ1-2; possibly TRBD1 for D (6 bases). The CDR3 loop spans 12 amino acids. Trimming took 6 bases from V and 8 from J, leaving 13 bases between them. The CDR3 bases are TGTGCCAGCAGCCAAGGGGGTGCGGGCTACACCTTC. Its protein product is CASSQGGAGYTF.

This clonotype came up many times. The gene calls are TRBV27 and TRBJ2-3; D call uncertain. In germline, CDR1 is MNHEY, CDR2 SMNVEV (reference sequence). V lost 2 bases to trimming and J lost 4 bases, with 7 bases between them. The CDR3 runs to 13 residues. CDR3 protein: CASSLSFSDTQYF. DNA for the CDR3: TGTGCCAGCAGTTTAAGTTTCTCAGATACGCAGTATTTT.

This clonotype was picked up many times. The chain is built from TRBV6-5 and TRBJ1-1; 8 nucleotides agree with TRBD1. The CDR3 runs 15 residues. Germline CDR1 reads MNHEY; CDR2 reads SVGAGI. Trimming took 4 bases from V and 5 from J; bases not matched to a gene: 9. CDR3 bases: TGTGCCAGCAGTTCCCTTCCCCAGGGGGCAACTGAAGCTTTCTTT. This encodes CASSSLPQGATEAFF.

This clonotype was counted many times. This CDR3 is CAISESSQSTFF. In nucleotides, the CDR3 is TGTGCCATCAGTGAGTCGAGCCAGTCAACTTTCTTT. The J gene is TRBJ1-1, the V gene TRBV10-3; no firm D call. Trimming left V 0 bases short and J 12 bases short, with 11 bases between. The CDR3 has 12 amino acids. In germline, CDR1 is ENHRY, CDR2 SYGVKD.

With respect to this clonotype: Possible read error: a much larger clone is one base away. The chain employs TRBV5-1 and TRBJ2-7; tentative D call: TRBD1 (6 bases). Germline V gene data show CDR1 as SGHRS and CDR2 as YFSETQ. V was cut by 5 bases and J by 5 bases, with 23 bases left in between. The CDR3 is 16 residues long. This chain's CDR3 is CASRKISGSGDNEQYF. DNA of the CDR3: TGCGCCAGCAGAAAAATTTCCGGGTCAGGGGATAACGAGCAGTACTTC.

The chain combines TRBV28 with TRBJ2-5; 7 nucleotides agree with TRBD2. The CDR3 totals 13 residues. Germline values: CDR1 MDHEN, CDR2 SYDVKM. V lost 7 bases, J lost 5 bases, and 7 bases stayed unmatched. DNA of the CDR3: TGTGCCAGCACCATGGGAGGGCGCGAGACCCAGTACTTC. Residues: CASTMGGRETQYF.

The rearrangement uses TRBV5-1 and TRBJ2-1; TRBD2 aligns across 11 bases. The CDR3 runs to 16 residues. Per the germline V gene, CDR1 is SGHRS and CDR2 is YFSETQ. V was pared by 4 bases and J by 6 bases, with 9 bases of the junction left unmatched. CDR3 protein: CASSTDWGLAANEQFF. The CDR3 DNA reads TGCGCCAGCAGCACGGATTGGGGACTAGCGGCCAATGAGCAGTTCTTC.